The next 22 T cell receptor beta chains were all read from a single sample in a study of monozygotic twins with inflammatory bowel disease. TCRdb processed the 5' RACE reads again and assigns one entry to each CDR3 protein, with no DNA. This repertoire includes 110,000 to 150,000 distinct CDR3 sequences. Sequencing was done on a sample of blood. The receptors here all came from a human donor with ulcerative colitis or Crohn's disease, or a healthy co-twin of an affected twin (not recorded which).

The rearrangement links TRBV5-5 to TRBJ1-4. This CDR3 contains 15 residues. Germline V gene sequence: CDR1 SGHKS, CDR2 YYEKEE (reference sequence). CDR3 amino acids: CASSSIPGLDEKLFF. The complete variable domain, with remaining parts taken from reference TRBV5-5 and TRBJ1-4, reads DAGVTQSPTHLIKTRGQQVTLRCSPISGHKSVSWYQQVLGQGPQFIFQYYEKEERGRGNFPDRFSARQFPNYSSELNVNALLLGDSALYLCASSSIPGLDEKLFFGSGTQLSVL.

The rearrangement joins TRBV11-3 to TRBJ2-2. This CDR3 is 13 amino acids long. The V gene's germline CDR1 is SGHNT and CDR2 YENEEA. CDR3 sequence: CASTPGNTGELFF. The full variable domain, in which reference TRBV11-3 and TRBJ2-2 provide the parts outside the CDR3, is EAGVVQSPRYKIIEKKQPVAFWCNPISGHNTLYWYLQNLGQGPELLIRYENEEAVDDSQLPKDRFSAERLKGVDSTLKIQPAELGDSAVYLCASTPGNTGELFFGEGSRLTVL.

CDR3: CSARPKWAQETQYF. The chain combines TRBV20-1 with TRBJ2-5. Germline V CDR1 and CDR2: DFQATT, SNEGSKA (reference sequence). The length of the CDR3 is 14 residues.

The chain carries TRBV12-3 or TRBV12-4 and TRBJ1-6; TCRdb indicates TRBD1, and absent DNA this call remains unverified. The CDR3 is 14 residues long. The chain's CDR3 is CASSFRTANSPLHF.

The chain recombines TRBV5-1 with TRBJ2-3; TCRdb lists TRBD2, though no DNA is available to test this call. The germline gives CDR1 SGHRS, CDR2 YFSETQ. The CDR3 runs to 16 residues. This chain's CDR3 is CASSPGLAGPPDTQYF.

The gene calls are TRBV20-1 and TRBJ2-3; TCRdb lists TRBD1, though no DNA is available to test this call. The germline V gene encodes CDR1 DFQATT and CDR2 SNEGSKA (reference sequence). The CDR3 loop spans 13 amino acids. The CDR3 loop is CSARGQNTDTQYF.

CDR3 sequence: CASSPGGYSSYNEQFF. This chain uses TRBV5-6 with TRBJ2-1; TCRdb calls TRBD1, which cannot be checked without DNA. The CDR3 is 16 amino acids. Germline loops: CDR1 SGHDT, CDR2 YYEEEE.

CDR3 protein: CSVSRQGDQPQHF. The gene calls are TRBV29-1 and TRBJ1-5; TCRdb reports TRBD1, a call that lacks DNA to check it against. CDR3 length: 13 amino acids. Germline V CDR1 and CDR2: SQVTM, ANQGSEA. Using reference TRBV29-1 and TRBJ1-5 for the parts outside the CDR3, the full variable domain is SAVISQKPSRDICQRGTSLTIQCQVDSQVTMMFWYRQQPGQSLTLIATANQGSEATYESGFVIDKFPISRPNLTFSTLTVSNMSPEDSSIYLCSVSRQGDQPQHFGDGTRLSIL.

The V gene is TRBV2, the J gene TRBJ2-1. Germline CDR1 reads SNHLY; CDR2 reads FYNNEI. The CDR3 spans 15 residues. Here the CDR3 reads CASSERRRSYNEQFF.

The rearrangement joins TRBV15 to TRBJ2-7; the TCRdb D gene call, TRBD1, has no DNA to confirm it. CDR1 and CDR2 from the germline V gene are LNHNV and YYDKDF (reference sequence). The length of the CDR3 is 15 residues. This chain's CDR3 is CATSRGMTVLYEQYF. Full variable domain (outside the CDR3, taken from reference TRBV15 and TRBJ2-7): DAMVIQNPRYQVTQFGKPVTLSCSQTLNHNVMYWYQQKSSQAPKLLFHYYDKDFNNEADTPDNFQSRRPNTSFCFLDIRSPGLGDTAMYLCATSRGMTVLYEQYFGPGTRLTVT.

CDR3 in amino acids: CASSQDEGLAGDTQYF. This rearrangement joins TRBV4-3 to TRBJ2-3; TCRdb lists TRBD2, though no DNA is available to test this call. Germline CDR1 reads LGHNA; CDR2 reads YSLEER. The CDR3 totals 16 residues.

The J gene is TRBJ2-1, the V gene TRBV28; TCRdb indicates TRBD1, and absent DNA this call remains unverified. The CDR3 runs 15 residues. Germline V lookup: CDR1 MDHEN, CDR2 SYDVKM. The CDR3 loop is CASSTNRGPRNEQFF. Combining the CDR3 with reference TRBV28 and TRBJ2-1 gives the whole variable domain DVKVTQSSRYLVKRTGEKVFLECVQDMDHENMFWYRQDPGLGLRLIYFSYDVKMKEKGDIPEGYSVSREKKERFSLILESASTNQTSMYLCASSTNRGPRNEQFFGPGTRLTVL.

The chain uses TRBV3-1 and TRBJ2-1; TCRdb returns TRBD1, unconfirmable since there is no DNA. CDR1 is LGHDT and CDR2 is YNNKEL in the germline V gene (reference sequence). This CDR3 has 16 residues. This CDR3 reads CASSPVGRTTYNEQFF.

The V call is TRBV4-1, the J call TRBJ2-7; TCRdb's D call, TRBD2, is unchecked because there is no DNA. The CDR3 has 16 amino acids. CDR1 is MGHRA, CDR2 YSYEKL, per germline. The chain's CDR3 is CASSQDVTRAPYEQYF.

The chain is built from TRBV2 and TRBJ2-1; TCRdb lists TRBD1, though no DNA is available to test this call. The CDR3 length is 17 residues. Per the germline V gene, CDR1 is SNHLY and CDR2 is FYNNEI. This CDR3 is CASSHKEGGVAYNEQFF.

The chain combines TRBV28 with TRBJ2-3; there is no DNA to check the TCRdb D call of TRBD2. There are 11 residues in the CDR3. Germline V gene data show CDR1 as MDHEN and CDR2 as SYDVKM. The CDR3 protein is CAIAGSDMQYF.

The genes are TRBV20-1 and TRBJ2-3. The germline V gene has CDR1 DFQATT and CDR2 SNEGSKA (reference sequence). This CDR3 spans 15 amino acids. CDR3 sequence reads: CSARTLAEEPDTQYF.

The chain is built from TRBV4-2 and TRBJ2-1; TCRdb indicates TRBD2, and absent DNA this call remains unverified. Germline V CDR1 and CDR2: LGHNA, YNFKEQ. The CDR3 is made up of 16 amino acids. The CDR3 sequence is CASSQEASGNYNEQFF.

This chain uses TRBV5-1 with TRBJ2-3; the D gene TCRdb calls, TRBD2, cannot be checked with no DNA. Germline V gives CDR1 SGHRS, CDR2 YFSETQ. The CDR3 extends over 16 amino acids. The CDR3: CASSLFPSGRVDTQYF.

The chain is built from TRBV10-3 and TRBJ2-3. Germline V gene lookup returns CDR1 ENHRY and CDR2 SYGVKD. The CDR3 covers 11 residues. This CDR3 reads CAITDTDTQYF.

This chain joins TRBV4-1 and TRBJ2-7; TCRdb designates TRBD1, a call that cannot be tested without DNA. Germline V gene lookup returns CDR1 MGHRA and CDR2 YSYEKL. CDR3 length equals 15 residues. The CDR3 region is CASSHEAGGRYEQYF.

V gene TRBV19 combines with J gene TRBJ1-2; the TRBD1 assignment by TCRdb is unverifiable without DNA. Germline values: CDR1 LNHDA, CDR2 SQIVND (reference sequence). This CDR3 is 13 amino acids long. This CDR3 is CASSLRQGHGYTF.